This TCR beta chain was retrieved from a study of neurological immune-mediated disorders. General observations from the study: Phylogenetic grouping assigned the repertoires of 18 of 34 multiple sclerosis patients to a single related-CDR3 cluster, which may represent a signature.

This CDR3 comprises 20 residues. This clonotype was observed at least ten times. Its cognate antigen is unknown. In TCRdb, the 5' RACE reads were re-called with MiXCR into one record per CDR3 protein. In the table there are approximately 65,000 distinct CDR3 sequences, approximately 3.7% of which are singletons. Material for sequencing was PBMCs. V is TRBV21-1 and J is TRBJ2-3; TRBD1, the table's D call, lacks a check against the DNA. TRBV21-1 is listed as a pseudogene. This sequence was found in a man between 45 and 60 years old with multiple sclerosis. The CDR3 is CASSKPPTGNRGPSTDTQYF. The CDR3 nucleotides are TGTGCCAGCAGCAAACCCCCAACCGGGAACAGGGGGCCTAGCACAGATACGCAGTATTTT.